This TCR beta chain was captured in a study of T cell changes during pregnancy in multiple sclerosis. The CDR3 consists of 13 residues. V was cut by 4 bases and J by 4 bases, with 8 bases left in between. Per germline, CDR1 SSHAT and CDR2 FNYEAQ (reference sequence). Sequencing was performed with immunoSEQ multiplex PCR; in TCRdb, only in-frame clones are kept and a portion is missing. Among roughly 30,000 clones listed, more than 85% were seen once. This clone was detected only a few times. The specimen comprised CD4+ T cells from peripheral blood mononuclear cells, sampled in the first trimester of pregnancy. The rearrangement links TRBV7-7 to TRBJ1-3, with D perhaps matching TRBD1 (5 bases). The clonotype originates from a female donor in good health, enrolled as a control in a pregnancy study. In DNA, the CDR3 is TGTGCCAGCAGCTGGGGCATCGGAAACACCATATATTTT. This sequence encodes CASSWGIGNTIYF.